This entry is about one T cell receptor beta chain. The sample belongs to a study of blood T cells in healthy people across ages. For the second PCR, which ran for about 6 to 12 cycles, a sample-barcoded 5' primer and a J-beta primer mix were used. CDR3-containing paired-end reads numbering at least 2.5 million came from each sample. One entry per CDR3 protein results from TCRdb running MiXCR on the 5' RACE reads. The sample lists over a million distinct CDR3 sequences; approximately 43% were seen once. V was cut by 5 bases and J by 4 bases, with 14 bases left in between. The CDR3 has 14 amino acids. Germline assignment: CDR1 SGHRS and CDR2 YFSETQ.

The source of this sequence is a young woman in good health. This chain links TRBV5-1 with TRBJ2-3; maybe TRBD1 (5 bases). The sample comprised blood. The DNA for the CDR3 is TGCGCCAGCAGTGTAAGGGGAAGCGCAGATACGCAGTATTTT. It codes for CASSVRGSADTQYF.